This TCR beta chain was found in a study of blood T cell repertoires in COVID-19. Here immunoSEQ multiplex PCR was the method, and the copy in TCRdb shows in-frame clones only, minus some. The sample contains about 110,000 clones, 85% to 90% of which appear only once. V lost 4 bases and J lost 4, with 17 bases in between. CDR1 is SGHRS, CDR2 YFSETQ, per germline. The CDR3 covers 15 residues. What was sequenced was peripheral blood. This chain connects TRBV5-1 to TRBJ2-5; D might be TRBD1 (5 bases). The receptor was isolated from a woman in her fifties or sixties with acute or convalescent COVID-19. CDR3 residues: CASSPRPRDRETQYF. The CDR3 coding sequence is TGCGCCAGCAGCCCGAGACCCAGGGATCGAGAGACCCAGTACTTC.